The 27 T cell receptor beta chains listed next were all sequenced from one sample in a study of T cell responses to AZD1222 COVID-19 vaccine. Some clones are missing from TCRdb's copy, which holds only in-frame ones; the method was immunoSEQ multiplex PCR. The sample lists approximately 60,000 clones; approximately 86% were seen once. Source: peripheral blood, taken on day 0 of AZD1222 vaccination. The receptors were gathered from an adult in good health.

The genes are TRBV6-5 and TRBJ2-5, with 10 bases aligning to TRBD2. Germline-derived CDR1 and CDR2 are MNHEY and SVGAGI. The CDR3 sequence is 14 residues long. The V segment lost 9 bases and the J segment 2 bases; nucleotides outside the gene matches: 6. This chain's CDR3 is CASQREGGQETQYF. CDR3 nucleotide sequence: TGTGCCAGTCAGCGGGAGGGTGGGCAAGAGACCCAGTACTTC.

The CDR3 loop reads CASSLLQTRRLQYF. In nucleotides, the CDR3 is TGCGCCAGCAGCTTATTACAGACGAGACGCCTCCAGTATTTT. The chain links TRBV5-1 to TRBJ2-3, with D unresolved. The CDR3 length is 14 residues. Germline loops: CDR1 SGHRS, CDR2 YFSETQ. V lost 2 bases to trimming and J lost 12 bases, with 19 bases between them.

The V and J genes are TRBV4-2 and TRBJ1-2, with a tentative D call TRBD1 (5 bases). The germline V gene encodes CDR1 LGHNA and CDR2 YNFKEQ. The length of the CDR3 is 19 residues. V gave up 1 base and J gave up 6 bases, with 27 bases separating them. The CDR3 DNA reads as TGTGCCAGCAGCCAAGGTCTTGGGCAGGGAATTAACGAGGCTAATGGCTACACCTTC. Translation: CASSQGLGQGINEANGYTF.

The chain uses TRBV18 and TRBJ2-7; a weak D match, TRBD1 (5 bases). V lost 3 bases to trimming and J lost 4 bases, with 16 bases between them. The CDR3 sequence is 15 residues long. In germline, CDR1 is KGHSH, CDR2 LQKENI. The CDR3 region is CASSPGKGYGYEQYF. CDR3 bases: TGTGCCAGCTCACCCGGTAAGGGGTACGGGTACGAGCAGTACTTC.

The chain couples TRBV4-2 to TRBJ1-1; D perhaps matches TRBD1 (5 bases). The germline CDR1 and CDR2 sequences are LGHNA and YNFKEQ. Trimming shortened V by 0 bases and J by 1 base, and 9 bases separated the two germline ends. The CDR3 is 15 residues long. This CDR3 is CASSQEGARNTEAFF. The CDR3 DNA follows: TGTGCCAGCAGCCAAGAAGGGGCTCGGAACACTGAAGCTTTCTTT.

The genes are TRBV4-3 and TRBJ2-7, with a weak D call TRBD1 (5 bases). Looked up from germline, CDR1 is LGHNA and CDR2 is YSLEER. The CDR3 extends over 15 amino acids. V was trimmed by 1 base and J by 3 bases, leaving 13 bases between them. CDR3 loop: CASSQADSPNYEQYF. The CDR3 DNA reads TGCGCCAGCAGCCAAGCTGACAGTCCCAACTACGAGCAGTACTTC.

The rearrangement uses TRBV6-5 and TRBJ1-5, with TRBD1 as a possible D gene (5 bases). The length of the CDR3 is 14 residues. Germline-derived CDR1 and CDR2 are MNHEY and SVGAGI. V gave up 2 bases and J gave up 4 bases, with 9 bases separating them. The chain's CDR3 is CASSYREGNQPQHF. In DNA, the CDR3 is TGTGCCAGCAGTTACCGGGAGGGGAATCAGCCCCAGCATTTT.

The chain has TRBV3-1 (or the pseudogene TRBV3-2) and TRBJ1-1; no reliable D call. Germline V lookup: CDR1 LGHDT, CDR2 YNNKEL (reference sequence). The V and J ends lost 6 bases and 0 bases respectively, with 11 bases between them. This CDR3 region has 14 residues. The CDR3 here is CASRPPGLNTEAFF. The DNA for the CDR3 is TGTGCCAGCAGGCCTCCAGGTCTGAACACTGAAGCTTTCTTT.

This clone was detected once. This chain connects TRBV2 to TRBJ1-6; TRBD1 agrees at 8 bases. V shed 6 bases and J 4 bases; nucleotides not matched to a gene: 11. This CDR3 comprises 17 residues. CDR1 and CDR2 (germline): SNHLY, FYNNEI. CDR3 sequence (DNA): TGTGCCAGCAGCAGTCCGGGACAGGTGATTTATAATTCACCCCTCCACTTT. This codes for CASSSPGQVIYNSPLHF.

The CDR3 nucleotides read TGCAGTGCTAGTGAGTATATGACATCTCCTAGCAATCAGCCCCAGCATTTT. Amino acids: CSASEYMTSPSNQPQHF. V is TRBV20-1 and J is TRBJ1-5; no definite D call. Between the trimmed V and J ends, which lost 3 bases and 0 bases, there was a span of 18 bases. This CDR3 spans 17 amino acids. Germline CDR1 and CDR2: DFQATT and SNEGSKA (reference sequence).

In this sample, this clone turned up a few times. The V gene is TRBV27, the J gene TRBJ2-7; no clear D. CDR3 length: 15 amino acids. Germline-derived CDR1 and CDR2 are MNHEY and SMNVEV (reference sequence). With 6 bases removed from V and 4 bases from J, the gap between germline ends came to 19 bases. The CDR3 sequence: CASSQTRRDPYEQYF. The CDR3 DNA reads as TGTGCCAGCAGCCAAACTCGGCGTGACCCTTACGAGCAGTACTTC.

The chain carries TRBV3-1 (or the pseudogene TRBV3-2) and TRBJ2-7; no reliable D call. V lost 3 bases to trimming and J lost 6 bases, with 6 bases between them. Per the germline V gene, CDR1 is LGHDT and CDR2 is YNNKEL (reference sequence). The CDR3 extends over 11 amino acids. The CDR3 region has the DNA TGTGCCAGCAGCCACTTTCTCGAGCAGTACTTC. It is translated as CASSHFLEQYF.

The V call is TRBV3-1 (or the pseudogene TRBV3-2), the J call TRBJ1-1; 7 bases match TRBD1. CDR3 length: 12 residues. Germline loops: CDR1 LGHDT, CDR2 YNNKEL (reference sequence). V gave up 2 bases and J gave up 7 bases; unmatched junction bases: 1. This CDR3 is CASSQRTGEAFF. DNA for the CDR3: TGTGCCAGCAGCCAAAGGACAGGTGAAGCTTTCTTT.

This chain links TRBV7-3 with TRBJ2-1; 16 nucleotides match TRBD2. The length of the CDR3 is 15 residues. In germline, CDR1 is SGHTA, CDR2 FQGTGA. V trimming: 4 bases; J trimming: 10 bases; junction bases outside the gene matches: 4. This chain's CDR3 is CASSSGLAGGQEQFF. CDR3 in DNA: TGTGCCAGCAGCTCGGGACTAGCGGGAGGGCAGGAGCAGTTCTTC. Looking up the rest from reference TRBV7-3 and TRBJ2-1 gives the full variable domain: GAGVSQTPSNKVTEKGKYVELRCDPISGHTALYWYRQSLGQGPEFLIYFQGTGAADDSGLPNDRFFAVRPEGSVSTLKIQRTERGDSAVYLCASSSGLAGGQEQFFGPGTRLTVL.

V and J are TRBV11-3 and TRBJ2-1; 9 bases fit TRBD1. CDR3 length: 16 amino acids. The germline CDR1 and CDR2 sequences are SGHNT and YENEEA. The J segment lost 2 bases and the V segment lost 0 bases, leaving 2 bases of the junction unmatched. The CDR3 reads CASSLEGTGPYNEQFF. The DNA of the CDR3 is TGTGCCAGCAGCTTAGAGGGGACAGGGCCCTACAATGAGCAGTTCTTC. Full variable domain (outside the CDR3, taken from reference TRBV11-3 and TRBJ2-1): EAGVVQSPRYKIIEKKQPVAFWCNPISGHNTLYWYLQNLGQGPELLIRYENEEAVDDSQLPKDRFSAERLKGVDSTLKIQPAELGDSAVYLCASSLEGTGPYNEQFFGPGTRLTVL.

This chain uses TRBV6-5 with TRBJ2-7; 7 positions agree with TRBD1. The V gene's germline CDR1 is MNHEY and CDR2 SVGAGI. The CDR3 consists of 13 residues. V trimming: 6 bases; J trimming: 3 bases; junction bases outside the gene matches: 5. The CDR3 DNA reads as TGTGCCAGCAGCCAGACAGGGAACTACGAGCAGTACTTC. This sequence encodes CASSQTGNYEQYF.

Turning to this clone: Compared with germline, one end of the junction differs, possibly owing to a read error. Other DNA sequences in this specimen translate into the identical CDR3. The V and J genes are TRBV3-1 (or the pseudogene TRBV3-2) and TRBJ2-2; 8 nucleotides agree with TRBD1. CDR3 size: 16 residues. Germline-derived CDR1 and CDR2 are LGHDT and YNNKEL (reference sequence). The CDR3 protein is CASSPQTGENTGELFF. The CDR3 nucleotides are TGTGCTAGCAGCCCACAGACAGGGGAGAACACCGGGGAGCTGTTTTTT.

The J gene is TRBJ1-5, the V gene TRBV5-6; 7 bases match TRBD1. With 2 bases clipped from V and 2 bases from J, the junction kept 4 bases outside the gene matches. The CDR3 extends over 15 amino acids. The germline gives CDR1 SGHDT, CDR2 YYEEEE. The CDR3 nucleotides are TGTGCCAGCAGCTTATACGGGACAGGCAATCAGCCCCAGCATTTT. It encodes CASSLYGTGNQPQHF.

J is TRBJ2-5 and V is TRBV5-1; 11 positions match TRBD2. Germline V gives CDR1 SGHRS, CDR2 YFSETQ. The CDR3 contains 14 residues. V was clipped by 6 bases and J by 6 bases; unmatched bases: 7. The CDR3 region has the DNA TGCGCCAGCAATCGACTAGCGGGAATTCAGACCCAGTACTTC. Translated: CASNRLAGIQTQYF. Combining the CDR3 with reference TRBV5-1 and TRBJ2-5 gives the whole variable domain KAGVTQTPRYLIKTRGQQVTLSCSPISGHRSVSWYQQTPGQGLQFLFEYFSETQRNKGNFPGRFSGRQFSNSRSEMNVSTLELGDSALYLCASNRLAGIQTQYFGPGTRLLVL.

The J gene is TRBJ2-1, the V gene TRBV11-2; D gene unclear. Germline V gene data show CDR1 as SGHAT and CDR2 as FQNNGV. Trimming removed 5 bases at V and 7 bases at J, with 6 bases between. The CDR3 has 11 residues. The CDR3 nucleotides are TGTGCCAGCAGCCCCGGAAATGAGCAGTTCTTC. This gives the protein CASSPGNEQFF.

This chain links TRBV18 with TRBJ2-6; no reliable D call. In germline, CDR1 is KGHSH, CDR2 LQKENI. Trimming left V 6 bases short and J 2 bases short, with 5 bases between. This CDR3 comprises 13 residues. The CDR3 loop reads CASSRTGANVLTF. The CDR3 region has the DNA TGTGCCAGCTCGAGGACTGGGGCCAACGTCCTGACTTTC.

This chain joins TRBV7-3 and TRBJ2-5; weak D call: TRBD1 (5 bases). The CDR3 contains 15 residues. Germline loops: CDR1 SGHTA, CDR2 FQGTGA. The V end was cut by 5 bases, the J end by 1 base, with 14 bases between. CDR3 sequence reads: CASSPGAGPQETQYF. The CDR3 region has the DNA TGTGCCAGCAGCCCAGGAGCAGGGCCCCAAGAGACCCAGTACTTC.

The CDR3 reads CASSSYTRKSGSDADTQYF. CDR3 nucleotide sequence: TGTGCCAGCAGTTCGTACACGAGAAAAAGCGGGAGTGACGCAGATACGCAGTATTTT. The chain recombines TRBV27 with TRBJ2-3; TRBD2 matches at 8 bases. The CDR3 sequence is 19 residues long. V trimming: 4 bases; J trimming: 4 bases; junction bases outside the gene matches: 19. Germline values: CDR1 MNHEY, CDR2 SMNVEV (reference sequence).

This clone was seen only once. The chain has TRBV5-4 and TRBJ1-1, with 7 positions matching TRBD1. V shed 2 bases and J 0 bases; nucleotides not matched to a gene: 1. The CDR3 sequence is 14 residues long. Germline CDR1 reads SGHNT; CDR2 reads YYREEE (reference sequence). The CDR3 coding sequence is TGTGCCAGCAGCTTCAGGGGGATGAACACTGAAGCTTTCTTT. The encoded protein is CASSFRGMNTEAFF.

The chain couples TRBV5-8 to TRBJ2-7; D is unclear. V shed 0 bases and J shed 3 bases, with 4 bases lying between them. CDR1 SGHTS and CDR2 YDEGEE come from the germline V gene. The CDR3 consists of 12 residues. This chain's CDR3 is CASSLDNYEQYF. Written as DNA, the CDR3 is TGTGCCAGCAGCTTGGACAACTACGAGCAGTACTTC.

This chain uses TRBV21-1 with TRBJ2-7; the table's D call of TRBD1 was not tested on the DNA. TRBV21-1 counts as a pseudogene. The CDR3 runs 17 residues. For the CDR3, the DNA is TGTGCCAGCAGCCACCCTGCAGGGGACAGGGGATTTTACGAGCAGTACTTC. This codes for CASSHPAGDRGFYEQYF.

This rearrangement joins TRBV9 to TRBJ2-6; D might be TRBD1 or TRBD2, each matching 5 bases. Germline values: CDR1 SGDLS, CDR2 YYNGEE. This CDR3 region has 18 residues. V was trimmed by 4 bases and J by 0 bases, leaving 17 bases between them. Here the CDR3 reads CASSLREGTNSGANVLTF. CDR3 sequence (DNA): TGTGCCAGCAGCCTCCGAGAAGGGACCAACTCTGGGGCCAACGTCCTGACTTTC.